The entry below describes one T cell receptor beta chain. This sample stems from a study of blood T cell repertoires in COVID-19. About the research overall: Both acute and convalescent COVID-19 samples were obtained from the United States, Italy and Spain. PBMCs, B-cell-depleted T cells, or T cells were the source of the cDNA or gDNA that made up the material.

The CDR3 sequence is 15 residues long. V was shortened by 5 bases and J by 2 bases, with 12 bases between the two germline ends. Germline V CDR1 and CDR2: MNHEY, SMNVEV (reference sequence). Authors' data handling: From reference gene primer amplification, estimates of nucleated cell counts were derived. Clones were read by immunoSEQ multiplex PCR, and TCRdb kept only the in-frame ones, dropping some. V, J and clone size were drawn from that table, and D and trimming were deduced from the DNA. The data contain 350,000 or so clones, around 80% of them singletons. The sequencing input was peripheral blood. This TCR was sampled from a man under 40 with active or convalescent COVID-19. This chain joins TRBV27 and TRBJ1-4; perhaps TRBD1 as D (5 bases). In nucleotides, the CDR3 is TGTGCCAGCAGTGTACGGGGGGGGACTAATGAAAAACTGTTTTTT. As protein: CASSVRGGTNEKLFF.